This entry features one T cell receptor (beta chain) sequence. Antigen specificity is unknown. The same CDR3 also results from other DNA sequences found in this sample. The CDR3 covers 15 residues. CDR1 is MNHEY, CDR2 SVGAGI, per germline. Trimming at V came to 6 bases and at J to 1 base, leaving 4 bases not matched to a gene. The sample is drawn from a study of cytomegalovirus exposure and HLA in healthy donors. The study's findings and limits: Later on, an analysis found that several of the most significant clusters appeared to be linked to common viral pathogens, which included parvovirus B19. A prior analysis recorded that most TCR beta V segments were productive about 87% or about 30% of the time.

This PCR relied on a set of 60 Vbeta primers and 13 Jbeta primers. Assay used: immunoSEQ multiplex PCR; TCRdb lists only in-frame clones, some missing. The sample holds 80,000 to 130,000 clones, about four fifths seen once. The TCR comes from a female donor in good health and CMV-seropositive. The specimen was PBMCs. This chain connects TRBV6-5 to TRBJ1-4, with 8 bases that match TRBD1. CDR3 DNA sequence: TGTGCCAGCAGACCCGACAGGGGAACTAATGAAAAACTGTTTTTT. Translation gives CASRPDRGTNEKLFF.